Included here is one T cell receptor beta chain sequence, with context. This specimen belongs to a study of CD8+CD57+ T cells in acquired aplastic anemia. The overall study: DNA per sorted CD4+ or CD8+ sample ranged 0.2 to 27.4 ug, averaging roughly 3.3 ug.

Template material for TCR beta VDJ and CDR3 profiling consisted of genomic DNA. TCRdb redid the calling of the reads with MiXCR, one entry per CDR3 protein. Altogether 180,000 or so distinct CDR3 sequences are present, 35% to 50% being singletons, with the ten largest covering approximately 2.9%. Deletions cut 5 bases from V and 7 bases from J, with 12 bases between. This CDR3 is 12 amino acids long. Germline V gene lookup returns CDR1 SGHTA and CDR2 FQGTGA. The clonotype was recovered from a human donor in good health. Source material: sorted CD4+, CD8+, or CD8+CD57+ T cells (not recorded which) from PBMCs. V is TRBV7-3 and J is TRBJ2-7; perhaps D is TRBD1 or TRBD2 (5 bases each). The CDR3 DNA reads as TGTGCCAGCAGCCACGGGACGGATGAGCAGTACTTC. This translates into CASSHGTDEQYF.